The clone carrying this T cell receptor beta chain occurred many times. The antigen is undetermined. Each cDNA molecule carried a unique molecular identifier. Using its own MiXCR run on the 5' RACE reads, TCRdb lists one record per CDR3 protein. The sample has about 10,000 distinct CDR3 sequences; around 4.9% are singletons. This record comes from a study of early T cells in non-severe SARS-CoV-2 infection. Study-wide background: From unsorted whole blood, bulk RNA was sequenced, and the chains remained unpaired. General study findings and limits: Using VDJdb, the matching emphasized anti-spike CD8 responses while missing private and CD4 specificities.

Trimming took 5 bases from V and 1 from J; bases not matched to a gene: 4. The CDR3 is 14 amino acids. Germline V lookup: CDR1 KGHSH, CDR2 LQKENI. The specimen was whole blood. This receptor was identified in an adult who was a healthcare worker with PCR-confirmed SARS-CoV-2 infection or an uninfected control (not recorded which). The V and J genes are TRBV18 and TRBJ1-1; 7 bases fit TRBD1. The CDR3 protein is CASSSRGANTEAFF. The CDR3 DNA follows: TGTGCCAGCTCATCCAGGGGGGCGAACACTGAAGCTTTCTTT.